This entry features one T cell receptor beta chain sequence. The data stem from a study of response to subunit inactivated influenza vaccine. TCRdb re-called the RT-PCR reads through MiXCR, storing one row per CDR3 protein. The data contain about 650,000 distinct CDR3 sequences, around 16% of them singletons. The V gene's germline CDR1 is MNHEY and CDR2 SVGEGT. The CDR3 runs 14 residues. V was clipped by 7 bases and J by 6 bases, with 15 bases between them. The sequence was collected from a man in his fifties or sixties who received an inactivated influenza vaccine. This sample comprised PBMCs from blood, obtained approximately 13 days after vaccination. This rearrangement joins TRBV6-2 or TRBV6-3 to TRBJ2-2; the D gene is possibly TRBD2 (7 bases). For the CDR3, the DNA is TGTGCCAGCACCTCGGGGGGCGCGGCCGGGGAGCTGTTTTTT. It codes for CASTSGGAAGELFF.